Listed below are T cell receptor beta chains from one sample, sequenced in a study of graft-versus-host responses after intestinal transplantation. Assay used: immunoSEQ multiplex PCR; TCRdb lists only in-frame clones, some missing. The sample has some 130,000 clones; 90% to 95% are singletons. Antigen specificity for these receptors is unknown. The sequencing here drew on unstimulated CD8+ T cells sorted from spleen or lymph node cells, taken before intestinal transplant. These receptors were obtained from a human donor who received an intestinal transplant. CDR3s include the opening cysteine and the closing phenylalanine or tryptophan. The D gene is left open where the match is weak. Clone size is shown for a subset of rows, as once, few, many or a class of expanded clone.

TRBD1,TRBV28,19,TRBJ2-1,few,CASSPHGTGPRRSYNEQFF,TGTGCCAGCAGTCCCCACGGGACAGGGCCGAGACGCTCCTACAATGAGCAGTTCTTC
NA,TRBV6-4,15,TRBJ2-7,NA,CASSDSLGHSYEQYF,TGTGCCAGCAGTGACTCGTTGGGACATAGCTACGAGCAGTACTTC
NA,TRBV7-3,13,TRBJ1-5,once,CASSFRENQPQHF,TGTGCCAGCAGCTTCCGGGAGAATCAGCCCCAGCATTTT
TRBD2,TRBV7-6,14,TRBJ2-7,NA,CASSPGLADYEQYF,TGTGCCAGCAGCCCGGGACTAGCGGACTACGAGCAGTACTTC
TRBD1,TRBV28,14,TRBJ2-7,NA,CASTAGTGSYEQYF,TGTGCCAGCACCGCCGGGACAGGGTCCTACGAGCAGTACTTC
TRBD1,TRBV7-3,14,TRBJ1-1,NA,CASSSGQGNTEAFF,TGTGCCAGCAGCTCCGGACAGGGGAACACTGAAGCTTTCTTT
NA,TRBV2,15,TRBJ2-7,NA,CASSGEQGWTYEQYF,TGTGCCAGCAGCGGGGAGCAAGGGTGGACCTACGAGCAGTACTTC
NA,TRBV7-9,18,TRBJ2-3,NA,CASSFVTLDPVGTDTQYF,TGTGCCAGCAGCTTTGTCACGCTTGACCCGGTAGGCACAGATACGCAGTATTTT
TRBD1,TRBV4-3,14,TRBJ1-1,NA,CASSQDRGMTEAFF,TGCGCCAGCAGCCAAGACAGGGGGATGACTGAAGCTTTCTTT
TRBD2,TRBV5-5,15,TRBJ2-7,NA,CASSLFVAGVPEQYF,TGTGCCAGCAGCTTGTTCGTAGCGGGAGTACCCGAGCAGTACTTC
NA,TRBV4-3,14,TRBJ2-7,NA,CASSQDRGNYEQYF,TGCGCCAGCAGCCAAGATAGGGGCAACTACGAGCAGTACTTC
NA,TRBV7-2,13,TRBJ2-1,NA,CASSFTLVAEQFF,TGTGCCAGCAGCTTTACGTTAGTGGCTGAGCAGTTCTTC
NA,TRBV4-3,17,TRBJ2-4,NA,CASSQYVLTLAKNIQYF,TGCGCCAGCAGCCAATACGTTTTGACGCTAGCCAAAAACATTCAGTACTTC
NA,TRBV14,12,TRBJ1-1,few,CASSPLNTEAFF,TGTGCCAGCAGCCCTCTGAACACTGAAGCTTTCTTT
TRBD2,TRBV28,16,TRBJ2-7,NA,CASSLLGLAGGGEQYF,TGTGCCAGCAGTTTATTGGGGCTAGCGGGAGGGGGCGAGCAGTACTTC
TRBD1,TRBV7-8,16,TRBJ2-1,NA,CASSIQGTGQGREQFF,TGTGCCAGCAGCATCCAGGGCACGGGACAGGGGCGGGAGCAGTTCTTC
NA,TRBV9,15,TRBJ2-5,NA,CASSVDTGAGDGQYF,TGTGCCAGCAGCGTAGACACAGGTGCTGGAGATGGCCAGTACTTC
TRBD2,TRBV5-1,13,TRBJ2-1,NA,CASSPGLAGGMFF,TGCGCCAGCAGCCCGGGACTAGCGGGAGGAATGTTCTTC
TRBD2,TRBV11-2,14,TRBJ2-7,NA,CASSLGGSSYEQYF,TGTGCCAGCAGCTTAGGCGGGAGCTCCTACGAGCAGTACTTC
NA,TRBV25-1,14,TRBJ1-5,NA,CASSTRISNQPQHF,TGTGCCAGCAGTACCAGGATTAGCAATCAGCCCCAGCATTTT
TRBD2,TRBV5-1,16,TRBJ2-7,NA,CASSLAVTSGSYEQYF,TGCGCCAGCAGCTTGGCCGTGACTAGCGGCTCCTACGAGCAGTACTTC
TRBD2,TRBV7-2,19,TRBJ2-1,once,CASSFRGGTLALSYNEQFF,TGTGCCAGCAGCTTCCGCGGGGGGACTCTAGCGCTCTCCTACAATGAGCAGTTCTTC
NA,TRBV6-6,15,TRBJ2-1,NA,CASTAFGTQYNEQFF,TGTGCCAGCACCGCCTTCGGGACACAATACAATGAGCAGTTCTTC
NA,TRBV2,15,TRBJ2-7,NA,CASSGHDPGPYEQYF,TGTGCCAGCAGTGGCCATGATCCGGGCCCCTACGAGCAGTACTTC
NA,TRBV27,15,TRBJ1-1,NA,CASSLWAGQNTEAFF,TGTGCCAGCAGTTTATGGGCGGGGCAGAACACTGAAGCTTTCTTT
TRBD1,TRBV15,16,TRBJ1-2,NA,CATSRANRGRVYGYTF,TGTGCCACCAGCAGGGCCAACAGGGGGCGCGTCTATGGCTACACCTTC
NA,TRBV5-4,14,TRBJ2-7,NA,CASSFFGESYEQYF,TGTGCCAGCAGCTTCTTCGGGGAATCCTACGAGCAGTACTTC
NA,TRBV28,14,TRBJ2-7,NA,CASSFGDIQHEQYF,TGTGCCAGCAGTTTTGGGGACATACAACACGAGCAGTACTTC
NA,TRBV4-1,15,TRBJ2-4,NA,CASSQAETDGNIQYF,TGCGCCAGCAGCCAAGCCGAAACTGACGGAAACATTCAGTACTTC
TRBD2,TRBV5-1,18,TRBJ2-1,NA,CASSIKTSGGYPYNEQFF,TGCGCCAGCAGCATAAAGACTAGCGGGGGATACCCCTACAATGAGCAGTTCTTC
NA,TRBV9,15,TRBJ2-7,NA,CASSARLGSSYEQYF,TGTGCCAGCAGCGCCAGACTGGGAAGCTCCTACGAGCAGTACTTC
NA,TRBV29-1,15,TRBJ1-5,NA,CSVEAGEGPDQPQHF,TGCAGCGTTGAGGCAGGGGAAGGGCCGGATCAGCCCCAGCATTTT
TRBD2,TRBV4-1,14,TRBJ2-1,once,CASSQAGGPGEQFF,TGCGCCAGCAGCCAAGCGGGAGGGCCGGGTGAGCAGTTCTTC
TRBD2,TRBV6-5,15,TRBJ2-7,NA,CASSILGTSAYEQYF,TGTGCCAGCAGTATACTTGGGACTAGTGCTTACGAGCAGTACTTC
NA,TRBV12-5,13,TRBJ2-1,NA,CASGLDTYNEQFF,TGTGCTAGTGGTTTAGATACATACAATGAGCAGTTCTTC
NA,TRBV5-1,16,TRBJ2-5,NA,CASSLDRMGLEETQYF,TGCGCCAGCAGCTTGGATCGAATGGGTTTGGAGGAGACCCAGTACTTC
NA,TRBV6-5,12,TRBJ1-1,NA,CASGGYNTEAFF,TGTGCCAGCGGGGGATATAACACTGAAGCTTTCTTT
TRBD2,TRBV4-1,18,TRBJ2-1,NA,CASSLSTGRGSSYNEQFF,TGCGCCAGCAGCCTCAGCACCGGGAGGGGAAGCTCCTACAATGAGCAGTTCTTC
NA,TRBV19,15,TRBJ2-2,NA,CASTLGLIGTGELFF,TGTGCCAGTACCCTGGGGCTAATAGGAACCGGGGAGCTGTTTTTT
NA,TRBV7-6,15,TRBJ2-6,NA,CASSFKTSGANVLTF,TGTGCCAGCAGCTTTAAAACGTCTGGGGCCAACGTCCTGACTTTC
TRBD2,TRBV28,16,TRBJ2-7,NA,CASTPGGGLAGYEQYF,TGTGCCAGCACCCCAGGTGGGGGACTAGCGGGGTACGAGCAGTACTTC
TRBD2,TRBV28,18,TRBJ2-2,NA,CASDPHGTSGRAPGELFF,TGTGCCAGTGACCCCCACGGGACTAGCGGGAGGGCCCCCGGGGAGCTGTTTTTT
TRBD1,TRBV14,15,TRBJ2-7,NA,CASSQANRGPYEQYF,TGTGCCAGCAGCCAAGCTAACAGGGGACCCTACGAGCAGTACTTC
NA,TRBV28,14,TRBJ2-3,NA,CASSFTGSTDTQYF,TGTGCCAGCAGTTTCACGGGTAGCACAGATACGCAGTATTTT
NA,TRBV5-1,13,TRBJ2-7,NA,CASSYYRGGEQYF,TGCGCCAGCAGCTATTACAGGGGGGGCGAGCAGTACTTC
TRBD2,TRBV6-6,14,TRBJ2-7,few,CASSYGGRGWEQYF,TGTGCCAGCAGTTACGGGGGGAGGGGATGGGAGCAGTACTTC
NA,TRBV6-5,12,TRBJ2-3,NA,CASSYGSDTQYF,TGTGCCAGCAGTTACGGGTCAGATACGCAGTATTTT
TRBD1,TRBV6-1,14,TRBJ2-5,NA,CASSRGQGKETQYF,TGTGCCAGCAGCCGAGGACAGGGGAAAGAGACCCAGTACTTC
TRBD2,TRBV7-9,16,TRBJ2-7,NA,CASSDPGLVSSYEQYF,TGTGCCAGCAGCGATCCGGGACTAGTCAGCTCCTACGAGCAGTACTTC
NA,TRBV7-6,15,TRBJ2-1,NA,CASSPPDWRGGEQFF,TGTGCCAGCAGCCCCCCCGACTGGAGAGGTGGCGAGCAGTTCTTC
TRBD1,TRBV2,14,TRBJ2-5,NA,CASRGTGGKETQYF,TGTGCCAGCAGGGGGACAGGTGGGAAAGAGACCCAGTACTTC
TRBD1,TRBV7-6,18,TRBJ2-7,NA,CASSLGTGELQRSYEQYF,TGTGCCAGCAGCTTAGGGACAGGGGAACTCCAGAGGTCCTACGAGCAGTACTTC
NA,TRBV2,14,TRBJ2-7,NA,CASISHISSYEQYF,TGTGCCAGCATCTCCCATATCAGCTCCTACGAGCAGTACTTC
NA,TRBV7-8,14,TRBJ2-1,NA,CASSLGLTFNEQFF,TGTGCCAGCAGTTTGGGACTCACTTTCAATGAGCAGTTCTTC